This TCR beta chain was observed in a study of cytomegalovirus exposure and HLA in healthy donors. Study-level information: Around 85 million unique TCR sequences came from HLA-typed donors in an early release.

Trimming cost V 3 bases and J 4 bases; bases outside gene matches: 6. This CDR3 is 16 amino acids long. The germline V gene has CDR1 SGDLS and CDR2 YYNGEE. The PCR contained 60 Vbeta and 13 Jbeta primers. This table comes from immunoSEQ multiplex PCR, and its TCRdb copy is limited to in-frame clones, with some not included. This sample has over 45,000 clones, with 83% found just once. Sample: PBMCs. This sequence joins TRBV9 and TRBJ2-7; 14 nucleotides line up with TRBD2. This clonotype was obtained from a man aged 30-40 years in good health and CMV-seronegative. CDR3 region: CASSAGLAGDAYEQYF. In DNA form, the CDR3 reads TGTGCCAGCAGCGCGGGACTAGCGGGAGACGCGTACGAGCAGTACTTC.